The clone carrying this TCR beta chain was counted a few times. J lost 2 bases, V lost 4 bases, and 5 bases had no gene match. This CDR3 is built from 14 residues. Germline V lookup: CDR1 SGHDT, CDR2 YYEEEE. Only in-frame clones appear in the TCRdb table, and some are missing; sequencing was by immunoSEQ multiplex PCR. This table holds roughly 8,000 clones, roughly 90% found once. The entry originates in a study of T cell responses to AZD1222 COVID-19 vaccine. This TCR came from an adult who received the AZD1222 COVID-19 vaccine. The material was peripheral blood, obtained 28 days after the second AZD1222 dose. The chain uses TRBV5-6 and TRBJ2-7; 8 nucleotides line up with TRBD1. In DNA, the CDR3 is TGTGCCAGCAGCCGGACAGGGCGGCCCTACGAGCAGTACTTC. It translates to CASSRTGRPYEQYF.